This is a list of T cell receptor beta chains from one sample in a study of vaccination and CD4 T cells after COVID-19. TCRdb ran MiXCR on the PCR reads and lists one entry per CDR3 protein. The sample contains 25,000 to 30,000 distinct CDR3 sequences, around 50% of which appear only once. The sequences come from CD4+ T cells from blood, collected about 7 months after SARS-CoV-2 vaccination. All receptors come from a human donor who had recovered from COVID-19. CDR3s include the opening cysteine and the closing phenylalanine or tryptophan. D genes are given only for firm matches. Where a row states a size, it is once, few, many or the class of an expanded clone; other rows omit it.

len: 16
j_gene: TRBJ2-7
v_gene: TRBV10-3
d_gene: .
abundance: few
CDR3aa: CAISDLDHRGGYEQYF
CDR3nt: TGTGCCATCAGTGATTTGGATCACAGGGGAGGGTACGAGCAGTACTTC

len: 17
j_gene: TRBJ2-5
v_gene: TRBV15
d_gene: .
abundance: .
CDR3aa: CATSRDKEQETEETQYF
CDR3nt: TGTGCCACCAGCAGAGATAAGGAGCAGGAGACAGAAGAGACCCAGTACTTC

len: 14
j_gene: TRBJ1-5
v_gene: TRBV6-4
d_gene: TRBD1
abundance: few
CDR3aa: CASSDGTGGQPQHF
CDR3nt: TGTGCCAGCAGTGACGGGACAGGGGGTCAGCCCCAGCATTTT

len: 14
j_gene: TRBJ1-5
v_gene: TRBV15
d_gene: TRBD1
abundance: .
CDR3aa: CATSSGGPNQPQHF
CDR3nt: TGTGCCACCAGCTCAGGGGGCCCGAATCAGCCCCAGCATTTT

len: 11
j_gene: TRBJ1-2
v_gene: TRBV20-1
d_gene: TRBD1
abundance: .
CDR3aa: CSTDRASGYTF
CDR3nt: TGCAGCACCGACAGGGCAAGTGGCTACACCTTC

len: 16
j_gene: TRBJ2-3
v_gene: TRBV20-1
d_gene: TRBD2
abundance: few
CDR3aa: CSAREGLAGGSDTQYF
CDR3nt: TGCAGTGCTAGAGAGGGGCTAGCGGGAGGGTCAGATACGCAGTATTTT

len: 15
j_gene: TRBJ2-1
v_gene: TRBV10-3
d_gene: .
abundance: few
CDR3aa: CAISEGIGSPNEQFF
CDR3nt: TGTGCCATCAGTGAGGGGATAGGGAGTCCCAATGAGCAGTTCTTC

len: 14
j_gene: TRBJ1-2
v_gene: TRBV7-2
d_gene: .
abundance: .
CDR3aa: CASSLTTGNYGYTF
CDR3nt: TGTGCCAGCAGCTTAACAACAGGAAACTATGGCTACACCTTC

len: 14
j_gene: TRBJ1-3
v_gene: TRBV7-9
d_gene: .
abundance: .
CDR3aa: CASSLGDAGNTIYF
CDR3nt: TGTGCCAGCAGCTTAGGGGATGCTGGAAACACCATATATTTT

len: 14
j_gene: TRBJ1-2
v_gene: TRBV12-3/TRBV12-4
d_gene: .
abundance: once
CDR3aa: CASSLTLDNYGYTF
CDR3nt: TGTGCCAGCAGTTTGACCTTGGATAACTATGGCTACACCTTC

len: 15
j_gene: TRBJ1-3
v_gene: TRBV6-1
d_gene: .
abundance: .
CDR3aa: CASSTRGSSGNTIYF
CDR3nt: TGTGCCAGCAGCACTAGGGGCAGCTCTGGAAACACCATATATTTT

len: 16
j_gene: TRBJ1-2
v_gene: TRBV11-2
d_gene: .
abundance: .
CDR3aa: CASSLDARLGNYGYTF
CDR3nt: TGTGCCAGCAGCTTAGATGCCCGCCTTGGTAACTATGGCTACACCTTC

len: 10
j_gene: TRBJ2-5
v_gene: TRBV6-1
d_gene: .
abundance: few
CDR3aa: CASSAETQYF
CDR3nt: TGTGCCAGCAGTGCAGAGACCCAGTACTTC

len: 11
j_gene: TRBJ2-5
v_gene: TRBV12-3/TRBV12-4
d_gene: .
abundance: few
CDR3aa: CASTLGETQYF
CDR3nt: TGTGCCAGCACCCTCGGGGAGACCCAGTACTTC

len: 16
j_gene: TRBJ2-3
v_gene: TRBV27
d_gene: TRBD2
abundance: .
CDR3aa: CASSFLAGGLLDTQYF
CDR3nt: TGTGCCAGCAGTTTCCTAGCGGGAGGCTTATTAGATACGCAGTATTTT

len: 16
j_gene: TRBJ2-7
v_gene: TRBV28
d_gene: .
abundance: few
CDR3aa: CASSFMLLSSYYEQYF
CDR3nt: TGTGCCAGCAGTTTTATGCTCCTCTCCTCCTACTACGAGCAGTACTTC

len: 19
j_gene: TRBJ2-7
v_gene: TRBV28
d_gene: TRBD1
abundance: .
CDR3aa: CASSPTGGMFRTRPYEQYF
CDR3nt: TGTGCCAGCAGTCCGACAGGGGGGATGTTTAGGACTAGACCCTACGAGCAGTACTTC

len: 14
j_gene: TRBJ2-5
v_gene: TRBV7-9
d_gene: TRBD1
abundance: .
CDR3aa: CASRATGGQETQYF
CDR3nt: TGTGCCAGCAGAGCGACAGGGGGACAAGAGACCCAGTACTTC

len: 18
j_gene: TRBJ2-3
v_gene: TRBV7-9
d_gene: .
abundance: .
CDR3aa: CAHTVGELHSASTDTQYF
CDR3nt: TGTGCACACACTGTAGGGGAGCTCCACAGTGCTAGCACAGATACGCAGTATTTT

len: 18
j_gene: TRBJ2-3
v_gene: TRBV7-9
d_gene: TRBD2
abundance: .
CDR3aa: CASTPGPSGRAFTDTQYF
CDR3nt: TGTGCCAGCACCCCCGGCCCTAGCGGGAGGGCCTTCACAGATACGCAGTATTTT

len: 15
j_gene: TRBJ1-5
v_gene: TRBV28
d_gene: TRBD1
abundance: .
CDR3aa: CASSPGGQGSQPQHF
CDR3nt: TGTGCCAGCAGCCCCGGGGGACAGGGTAGTCAGCCCCAGCATTTT

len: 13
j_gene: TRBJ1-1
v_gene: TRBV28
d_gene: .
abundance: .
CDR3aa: CASSAGSDTEAFF
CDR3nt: TGTGCCAGCAGTGCAGGGTCGGACACTGAAGCTTTCTTT

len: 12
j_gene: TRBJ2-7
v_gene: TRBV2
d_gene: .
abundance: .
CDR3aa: CASSEPAYEQYF
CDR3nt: TGTGCCAGCAGTGAACCGGCCTACGAGCAGTACTTC

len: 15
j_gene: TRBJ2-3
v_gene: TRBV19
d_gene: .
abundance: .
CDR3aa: CASSTGTLRTDTQYF
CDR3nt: TGTGCCAGTAGCACAGGGACTCTCAGGACAGATACGCAGTATTTT

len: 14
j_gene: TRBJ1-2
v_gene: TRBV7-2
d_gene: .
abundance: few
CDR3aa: CASSRSPSGYGYTF
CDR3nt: TGTGCCAGCAGCCGATCCCCCTCTGGCTATGGCTACACCTTC

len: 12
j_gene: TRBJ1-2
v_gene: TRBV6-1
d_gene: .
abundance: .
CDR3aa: CASSGGWDGYTF
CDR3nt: TGTGCCAGCAGTGGGGGTTGGGATGGCTACACCTTC

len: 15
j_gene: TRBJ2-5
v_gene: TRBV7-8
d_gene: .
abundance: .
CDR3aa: CASSPTGGFQETQYF
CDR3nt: TGTGCCAGCAGCCCAACAGGAGGGTTTCAAGAGACCCAGTACTTC

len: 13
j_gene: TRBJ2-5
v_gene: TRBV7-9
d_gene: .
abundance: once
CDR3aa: CASTPNSQETQYF
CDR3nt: TGTGCCAGCACCCCGAATAGTCAAGAGACCCAGTACTTC

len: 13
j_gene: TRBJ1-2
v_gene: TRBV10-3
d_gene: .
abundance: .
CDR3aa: CAISARAGHGYTF
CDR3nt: TGTGCCATCAGTGCCCGGGCCGGCCATGGCTACACCTTC

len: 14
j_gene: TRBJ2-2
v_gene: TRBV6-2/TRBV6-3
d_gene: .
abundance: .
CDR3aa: CASSYSQDTGELFF
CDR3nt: TGTGCCAGCAGTTACTCCCAGGACACCGGGGAGCTGTTTTTT

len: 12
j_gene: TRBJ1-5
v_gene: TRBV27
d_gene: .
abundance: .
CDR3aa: CASSPPNQPQHF
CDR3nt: TGTGCCAGCAGTCCCCCCAATCAGCCCCAGCATTTT

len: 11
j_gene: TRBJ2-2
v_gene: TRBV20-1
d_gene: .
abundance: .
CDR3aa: CSARRTGELFF
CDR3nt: TGCAGTGCTAGGCGGACCGGGGAGCTGTTTTTT

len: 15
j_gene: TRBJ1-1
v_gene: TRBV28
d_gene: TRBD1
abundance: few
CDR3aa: CASRTGGQSNTEAFF
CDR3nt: TGTGCCAGCAGGACAGGGGGACAGTCGAACACTGAAGCTTTCTTT

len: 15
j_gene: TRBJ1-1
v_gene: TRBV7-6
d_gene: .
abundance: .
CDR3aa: CASSLEMGIATEAFF
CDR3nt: TGTGCCAGCAGCTTAGAAATGGGAATTGCCACTGAAGCTTTCTTT

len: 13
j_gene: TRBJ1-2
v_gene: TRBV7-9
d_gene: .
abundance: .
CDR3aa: CASSLTQGGGYTF
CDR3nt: TGTGCCAGCAGCCTTACTCAGGGTGGTGGCTACACCTTC

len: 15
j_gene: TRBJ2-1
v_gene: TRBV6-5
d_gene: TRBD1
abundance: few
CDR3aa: CASSYAGQVIDEQFF
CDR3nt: TGTGCCAGCAGTTACGCCGGACAGGTGATCGATGAGCAGTTCTTC

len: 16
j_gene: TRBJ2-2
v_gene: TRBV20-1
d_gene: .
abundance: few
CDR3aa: CSAEDSIPWNTGELFF
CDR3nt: TGCAGTGCTGAGGACAGCATACCCTGGAACACCGGGGAGCTGTTTTTT

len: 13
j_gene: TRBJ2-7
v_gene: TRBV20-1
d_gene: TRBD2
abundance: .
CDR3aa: CSAGGVPSYEQYF
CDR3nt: TGCAGTGCTGGGGGGGTCCCATCCTACGAGCAGTACTTC

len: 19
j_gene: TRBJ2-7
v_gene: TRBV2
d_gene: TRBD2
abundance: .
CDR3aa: CASRPRLAVLTSPTYEQYF
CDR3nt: TGTGCCAGCAGACCTAGACTAGCGGTGCTAACCAGTCCTACCTACGAGCAGTACTTC

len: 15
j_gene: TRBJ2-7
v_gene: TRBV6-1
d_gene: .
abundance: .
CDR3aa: CASSVKPGSWLEQYF
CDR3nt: TGTGCCAGCAGTGTAAAACCGGGAAGCTGGCTCGAGCAGTACTTC

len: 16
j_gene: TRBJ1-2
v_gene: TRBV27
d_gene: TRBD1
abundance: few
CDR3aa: CASKTGTGPSGYGYTF
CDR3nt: TGTGCCAGCAAAACCGGGACAGGGCCAAGCGGGTATGGCTACACCTTC

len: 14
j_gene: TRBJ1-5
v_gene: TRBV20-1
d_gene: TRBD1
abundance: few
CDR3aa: CSAYKDRGVQPQHF
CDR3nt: TGCAGTGCTTACAAGGACAGGGGAGTTCAGCCCCAGCATTTT

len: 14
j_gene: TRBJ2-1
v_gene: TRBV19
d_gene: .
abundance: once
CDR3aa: CASSMGGVYNEQFF
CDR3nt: TGTGCCAGTAGTATGGGGGGAGTCTACAATGAGCAGTTCTTC

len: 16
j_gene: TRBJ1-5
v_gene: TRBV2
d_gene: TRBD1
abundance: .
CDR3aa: CASSRTGGGENQPQHF
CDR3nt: TGTGCCAGCAGCCGGACAGGGGGCGGGGAGAATCAGCCCCAGCATTTT

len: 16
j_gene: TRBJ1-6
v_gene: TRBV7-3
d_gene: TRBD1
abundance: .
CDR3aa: CASSLMGQGNNSPLHF
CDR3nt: TGTGCCAGCAGCTTAATGGGACAGGGGAATAATTCACCCCTCCACTTT

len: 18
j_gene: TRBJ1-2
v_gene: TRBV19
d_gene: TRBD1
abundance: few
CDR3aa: CASSNAWTGDDGDYGYTF
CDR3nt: TGTGCCAGTAGTAATGCGTGGACAGGGGACGACGGGGACTATGGCTACACCTTC

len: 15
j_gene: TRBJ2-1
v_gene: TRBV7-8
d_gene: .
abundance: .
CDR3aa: CASSLAWDINNGQFF
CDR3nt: TGTGCCAGCAGCTTAGCGTGGGACATTAACAATGGGCAGTTCTTC

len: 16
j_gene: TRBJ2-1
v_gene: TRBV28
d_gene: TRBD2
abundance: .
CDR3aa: CASNSRTSGIYNEQFF
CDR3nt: TGTGCCAGCAATAGTAGGACTAGCGGGATCTACAATGAGCAGTTCTTC

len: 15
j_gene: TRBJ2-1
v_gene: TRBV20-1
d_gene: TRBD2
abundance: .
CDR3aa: CSATHVREVGHEQFF
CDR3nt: TGCAGTGCTACCCACGTGCGGGAGGTGGGGCATGAGCAGTTCTTC

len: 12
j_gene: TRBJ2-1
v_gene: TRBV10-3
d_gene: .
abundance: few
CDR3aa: CAISELLVEQFF
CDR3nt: TGTGCCATCAGTGAGTTACTCGTTGAGCAGTTCTTC

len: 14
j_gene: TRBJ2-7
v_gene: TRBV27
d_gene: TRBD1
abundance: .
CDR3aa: CASSLNRGPYEQYF
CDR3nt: TGTGCCAGCAGTTTAAACAGGGGTCCATACGAGCAGTACTTC

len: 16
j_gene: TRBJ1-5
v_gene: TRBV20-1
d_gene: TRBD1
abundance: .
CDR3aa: CSARTTGGVGNQPQHF
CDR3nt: TGCAGTGCTAGAACCACAGGGGGCGTTGGCAATCAGCCCCAGCATTTT

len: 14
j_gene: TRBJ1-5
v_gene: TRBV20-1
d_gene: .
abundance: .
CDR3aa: CSARTGLHNQPQHF
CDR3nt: TGCAGTGCTAGAACAGGGCTTCACAATCAGCCCCAGCATTTT

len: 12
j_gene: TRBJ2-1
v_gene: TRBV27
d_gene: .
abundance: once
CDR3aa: CASSLSGHEQFF
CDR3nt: TGTGCCAGTTCGCTCAGCGGACATGAGCAGTTCTTC

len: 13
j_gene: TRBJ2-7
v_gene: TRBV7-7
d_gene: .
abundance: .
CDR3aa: CASSLAIGDEQYF
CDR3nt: TGTGCCAGCAGCTTAGCTATAGGCGACGAGCAGTACTTC

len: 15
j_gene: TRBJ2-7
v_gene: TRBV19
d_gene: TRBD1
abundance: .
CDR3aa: CASSTGVQGFYEQYF
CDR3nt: TGTGCCAGTAGTACTGGGGTACAGGGGTTCTACGAGCAGTACTTC

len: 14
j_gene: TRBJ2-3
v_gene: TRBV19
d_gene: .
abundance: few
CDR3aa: CASSPTSSTDTQYF
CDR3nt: TGTGCCAGTAGCCCGACTTCTAGCACAGATACGCAGTATTTT

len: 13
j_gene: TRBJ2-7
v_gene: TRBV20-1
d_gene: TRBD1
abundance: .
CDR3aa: CSARYRGAYEQYF
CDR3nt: TGCAGTGCTAGATACAGGGGTGCCTACGAGCAGTACTTC